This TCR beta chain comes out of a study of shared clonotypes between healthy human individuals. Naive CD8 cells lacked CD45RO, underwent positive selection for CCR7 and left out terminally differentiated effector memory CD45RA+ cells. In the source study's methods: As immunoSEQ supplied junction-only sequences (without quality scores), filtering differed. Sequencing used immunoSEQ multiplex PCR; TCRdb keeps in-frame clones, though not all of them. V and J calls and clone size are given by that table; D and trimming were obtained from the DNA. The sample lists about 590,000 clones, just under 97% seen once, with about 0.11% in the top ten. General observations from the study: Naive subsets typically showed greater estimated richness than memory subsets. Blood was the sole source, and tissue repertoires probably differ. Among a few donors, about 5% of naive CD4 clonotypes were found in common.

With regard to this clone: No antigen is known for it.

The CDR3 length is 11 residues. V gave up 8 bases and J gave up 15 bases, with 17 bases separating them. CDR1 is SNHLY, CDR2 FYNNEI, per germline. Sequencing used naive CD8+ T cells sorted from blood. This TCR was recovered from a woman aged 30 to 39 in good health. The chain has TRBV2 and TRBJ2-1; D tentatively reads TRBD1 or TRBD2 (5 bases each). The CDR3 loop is CASGSMGVWFF. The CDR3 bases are TGTGCCAGCGGTTCGATGGGGGTATGGTTCTTC.